The source of this T cell receptor (beta chain) is a study of shared clonotypes between healthy human individuals. Notes on this clone: What it binds is not known.

Whole-study results and caveats: The researchers took only blood, and tissue repertoires probably look different.

The assay was immunoSEQ multiplex PCR, and TCRdb's table has in-frame clones only and misses some. Here the sample spans 450,000 to 500,000 clones, about 85% being singletons. The CDR3 spans 20 residues. CDR1 is SGHNT and CDR2 is YYREEE in the germline V gene (reference sequence). V gave up 4 bases and J gave up 2 bases; unmatched junction bases: 15. Sequencing input: PBMCs. The TCR was taken from a woman aged 40 to 50 in good health. Some clones in this sample may be carry-over from other donors' samples. This chain connects TRBV5-4 to TRBJ2-3, with 14 nucleotides matching TRBD2. The CDR3 region is CASSPPPGTSGSYDTDTQYF. CDR3 DNA: TGTGCCAGCAGCCCCCCTCCCGGGACTAGCGGGAGTTACGACACAGATACGCAGTATTTT. Drawing the rest from reference TRBV5-4 and TRBJ2-3, the complete variable domain is ETGVTQSPTHLIKTRGQQVTLRCSSQSGHNTVSWYQQALGQGPQFIFQYYREEENGRGNFPPRFSGLQFPNYSSELNVNALELDDSALYLCASSPPPGTSGSYDTDTQYFGPGTRLTVL.